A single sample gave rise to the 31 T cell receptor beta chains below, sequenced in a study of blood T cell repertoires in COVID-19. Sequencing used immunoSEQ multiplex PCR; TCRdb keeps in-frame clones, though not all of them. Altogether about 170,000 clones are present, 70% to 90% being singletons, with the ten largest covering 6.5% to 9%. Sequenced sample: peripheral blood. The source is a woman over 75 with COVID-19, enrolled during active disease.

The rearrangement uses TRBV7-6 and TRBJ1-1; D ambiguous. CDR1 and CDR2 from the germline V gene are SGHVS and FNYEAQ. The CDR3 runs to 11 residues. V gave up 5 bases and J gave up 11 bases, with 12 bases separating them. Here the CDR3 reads CASSAGAIAFF. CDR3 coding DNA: TGTGCCAGCAGCGCAGGCGCTATTGCTTTCTTT.

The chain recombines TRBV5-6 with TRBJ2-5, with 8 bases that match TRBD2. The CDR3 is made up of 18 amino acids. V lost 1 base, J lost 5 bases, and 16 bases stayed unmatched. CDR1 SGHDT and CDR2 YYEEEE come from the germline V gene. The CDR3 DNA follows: TGTGCCAGCAGCTTGTTAGCGGCTAGCGGGTCTCCCCAGGAGACCCAGTACTTC. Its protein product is CASSLLAASGSPQETQYF. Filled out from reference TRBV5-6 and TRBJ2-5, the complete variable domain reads DAGVTQSPTHLIKTRGQQVTLRCSPKSGHDTVSWYQQALGQGPQFIFQYYEEEERQRGNFPDRFSGHQFPNYSSELNVNALLLGDSALYLCASSLLAASGSPQETQYFGPGTRLLVL.

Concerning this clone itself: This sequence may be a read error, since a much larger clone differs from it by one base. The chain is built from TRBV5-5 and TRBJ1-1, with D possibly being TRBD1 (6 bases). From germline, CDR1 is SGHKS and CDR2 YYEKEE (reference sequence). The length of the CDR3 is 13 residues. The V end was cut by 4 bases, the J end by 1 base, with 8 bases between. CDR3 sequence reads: CASSQTGNTEAFF. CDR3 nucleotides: TGTGCCAGCAGCCAGACAGGGAACACTGAAGCTTTCTTT.

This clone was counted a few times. Here the CDR3 DNA reads TGTGCCAGCAGCGTAGGGAGGGAGGCAGGAAACACCATATATTTT. The encoded protein is CASSVGREAGNTIYF. The chain recombines TRBV9 with TRBJ1-3, with D hard to call. CDR3 size: 15 residues. Germline assignment: CDR1 SGDLS and CDR2 YYNGEE. Trimming cost V 0 bases and J 4 bases, with 11 bases left between them.

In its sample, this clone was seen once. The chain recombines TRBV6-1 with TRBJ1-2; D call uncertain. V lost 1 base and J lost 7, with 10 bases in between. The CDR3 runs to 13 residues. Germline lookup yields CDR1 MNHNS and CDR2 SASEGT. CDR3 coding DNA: TGTGCCAGCAGTGAAGAGAGAGGGTTTGGCTACACCTTC. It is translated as CASSEERGFGYTF.

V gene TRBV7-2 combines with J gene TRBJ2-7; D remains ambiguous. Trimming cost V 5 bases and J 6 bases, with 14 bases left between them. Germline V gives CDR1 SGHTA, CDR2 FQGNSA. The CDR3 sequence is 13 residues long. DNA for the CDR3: TGTGCCAGCAGCCCCCCCGTTGCGCGCGAGCAGTACTTC. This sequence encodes CASSPPVAREQYF.

CDR3 protein: CANTQGSANYGYTF. CDR3 sequence (DNA): TGTGCCAACACACAGGGATCAGCTAACTATGGCTACACCTTC. The rearrangement uses TRBV2 and TRBJ1-2, with D possibly TRBD1 on 6 matching bases. V lost 10 bases to trimming and J lost 0 bases, with 15 bases between them. The CDR3 length is 14 residues. Germline loops: CDR1 SNHLY, CDR2 FYNNEI.

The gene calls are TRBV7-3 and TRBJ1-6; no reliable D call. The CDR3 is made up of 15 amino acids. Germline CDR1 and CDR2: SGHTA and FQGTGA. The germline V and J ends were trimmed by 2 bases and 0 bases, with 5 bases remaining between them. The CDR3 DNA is TGTGCCAGCAGCTTAGATAGCTCCTATAATTCACCCCTCCACTTT. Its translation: CASSLDSSYNSPLHF.

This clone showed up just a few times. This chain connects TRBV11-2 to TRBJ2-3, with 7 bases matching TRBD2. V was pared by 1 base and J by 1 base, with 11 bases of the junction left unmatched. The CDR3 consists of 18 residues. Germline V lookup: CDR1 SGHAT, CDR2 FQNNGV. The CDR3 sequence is CASSLVVLADGGTDTQYF. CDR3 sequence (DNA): TGTGCCAGCAGCTTAGTCGTTCTAGCGGATGGAGGCACAGATACGCAGTATTTT.

Written as DNA, the CDR3 is TGTGCCAGCAGCCAACCTGGACTAGCCGGAGAGACCCAGTACTTC. Its translation: CASSQPGLAGETQYF. This sequence joins TRBV3-1 (or the pseudogene TRBV3-2) and TRBJ2-5; the match to TRBD2 covers 8 bases. The length of the CDR3 is 15 residues. V lost 2 bases, J lost 4 bases, and 6 bases stayed unmatched. In germline, CDR1 is LGHDT, CDR2 YNNKEL (reference sequence).

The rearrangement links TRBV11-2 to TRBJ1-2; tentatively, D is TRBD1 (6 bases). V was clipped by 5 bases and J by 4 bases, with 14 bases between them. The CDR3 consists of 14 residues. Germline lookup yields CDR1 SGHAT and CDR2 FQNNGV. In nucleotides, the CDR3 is TGTGCCAGCAGCGTGGGCGCGGGGGCCTATGGCTACACCTTC. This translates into CASSVGAGAYGYTF.

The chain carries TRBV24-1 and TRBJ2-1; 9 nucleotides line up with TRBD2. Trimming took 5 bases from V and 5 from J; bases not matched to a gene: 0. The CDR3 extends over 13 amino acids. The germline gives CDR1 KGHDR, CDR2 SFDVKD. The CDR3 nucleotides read TGTGCCACCAGTGCTAGCGGGAACAATGAGCAGTTCTTC. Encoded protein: CATSASGNNEQFF.

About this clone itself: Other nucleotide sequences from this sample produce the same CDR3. The CDR3 reads CSARGGGYTF. The CDR3 DNA reads as TGCAGTGCTAGAGGAGGGGGCTACACCTTC. The chain recombines TRBV20-1 with TRBJ1-2; D gene ambiguous. CDR3 size: 10 residues. Germline V gene data show CDR1 as DFQATT and CDR2 as SNEGSKA (reference sequence). With 1 base removed from V and 8 bases from J, the gap between germline ends came to 5 bases.

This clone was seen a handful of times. CDR3 amino acids: CASSLAAEYGYTF. CDR3 in DNA: TGTGCCAGCAGTTTGGCGGCAGAGTATGGCTACACCTTC. This sequence joins TRBV12-3 or TRBV12-4 and TRBJ1-2; D not certain. The CDR3 loop spans 13 amino acids. Trimming cost V 3 bases and J 5 bases, with 10 bases left between them.

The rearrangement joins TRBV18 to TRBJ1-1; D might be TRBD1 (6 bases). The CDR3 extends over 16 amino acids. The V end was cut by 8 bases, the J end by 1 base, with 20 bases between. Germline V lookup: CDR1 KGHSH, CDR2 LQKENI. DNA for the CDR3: TGTGCCAGCGCCCGAACCCCGGGACACCGGAACACTGAAGCTTTCTTT. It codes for CASARTPGHRNTEAFF.

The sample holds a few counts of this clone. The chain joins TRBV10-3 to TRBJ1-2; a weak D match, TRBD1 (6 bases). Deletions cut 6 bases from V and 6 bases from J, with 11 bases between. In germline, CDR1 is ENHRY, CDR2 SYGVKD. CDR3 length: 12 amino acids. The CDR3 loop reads CAISFSGDGYTF. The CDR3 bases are TGTGCCATCAGCTTCTCAGGGGATGGCTACACCTTC.

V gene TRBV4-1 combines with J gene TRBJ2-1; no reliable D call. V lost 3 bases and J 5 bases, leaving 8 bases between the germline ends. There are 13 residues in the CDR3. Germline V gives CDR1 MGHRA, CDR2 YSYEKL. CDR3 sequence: CASSHNPDNEQFF. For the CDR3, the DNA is TGCGCCAGCAGCCATAACCCGGACAATGAGCAGTTCTTC.

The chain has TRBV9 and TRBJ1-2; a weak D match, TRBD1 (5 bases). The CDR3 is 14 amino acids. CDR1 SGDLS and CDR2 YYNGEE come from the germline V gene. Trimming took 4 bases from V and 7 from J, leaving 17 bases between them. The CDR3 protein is CASSTRGRETGYTF. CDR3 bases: TGTGCCAGCAGCACCCGGGGGAGGGAAACTGGCTACACCTTC.

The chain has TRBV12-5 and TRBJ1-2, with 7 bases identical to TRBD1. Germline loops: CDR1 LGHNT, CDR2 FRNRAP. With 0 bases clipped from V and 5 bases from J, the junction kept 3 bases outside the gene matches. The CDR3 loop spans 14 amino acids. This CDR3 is CASGLVARGYGYTF. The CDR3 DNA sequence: TGTGCTAGTGGTTTGGTAGCCAGGGGGTATGGCTACACCTTC.

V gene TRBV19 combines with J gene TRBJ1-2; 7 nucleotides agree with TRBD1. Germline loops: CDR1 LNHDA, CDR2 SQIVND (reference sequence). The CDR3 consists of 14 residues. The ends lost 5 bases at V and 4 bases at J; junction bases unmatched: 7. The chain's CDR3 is CASSPSGTAYGYTF. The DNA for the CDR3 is TGTGCCAGTAGTCCCTCGGGGACAGCCTATGGCTACACCTTC.

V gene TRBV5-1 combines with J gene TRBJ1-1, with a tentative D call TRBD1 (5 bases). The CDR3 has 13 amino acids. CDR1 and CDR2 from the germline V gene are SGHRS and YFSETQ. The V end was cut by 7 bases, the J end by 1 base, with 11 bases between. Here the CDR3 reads CASGPQGNTEAFF. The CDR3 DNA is TGCGCCAGCGGCCCCCAGGGGAACACTGAAGCTTTCTTT.

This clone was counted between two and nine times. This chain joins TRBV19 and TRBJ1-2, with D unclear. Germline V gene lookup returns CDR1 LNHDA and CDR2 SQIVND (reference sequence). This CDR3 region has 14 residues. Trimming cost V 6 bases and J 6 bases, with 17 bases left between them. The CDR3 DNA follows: TGTGCCAGTAGCCCGCGGTCGCGGCCGGATGGCTACACCTTC. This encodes CASSPRSRPDGYTF.

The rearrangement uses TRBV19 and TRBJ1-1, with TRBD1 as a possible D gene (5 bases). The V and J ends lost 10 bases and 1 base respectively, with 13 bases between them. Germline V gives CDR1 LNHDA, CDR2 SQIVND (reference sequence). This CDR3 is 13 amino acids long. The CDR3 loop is CATLGLPNTEAFF. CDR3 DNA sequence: TGTGCCACCCTGGGACTCCCGAACACTGAAGCTTTCTTT. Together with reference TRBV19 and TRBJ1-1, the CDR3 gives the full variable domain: DGGITQSPKYLFRKEGQNVTLSCEQNLNHDAMYWYRQDPGQGLRLIYYSQIVNDFQKGDIAEGYSVSREKKESFPLTVTSAQKNPTAFYLCATLGLPNTEAFFGQGTRLTVV.

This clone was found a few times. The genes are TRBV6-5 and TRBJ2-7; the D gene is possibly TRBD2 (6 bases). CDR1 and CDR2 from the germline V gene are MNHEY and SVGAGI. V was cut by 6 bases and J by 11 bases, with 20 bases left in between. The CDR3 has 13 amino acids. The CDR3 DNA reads TGTGCCAGCAGCATGACGGGAGATGCGGCGGAGTACTTC. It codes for CASSMTGDAAEYF.

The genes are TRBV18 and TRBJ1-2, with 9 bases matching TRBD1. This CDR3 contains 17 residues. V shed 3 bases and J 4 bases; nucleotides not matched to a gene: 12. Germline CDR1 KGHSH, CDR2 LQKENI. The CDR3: CASSPLPTTGGSYGYTF. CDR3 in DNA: TGTGCCAGCTCACCGCTTCCTACGACAGGGGGGAGCTATGGCTACACCTTC.

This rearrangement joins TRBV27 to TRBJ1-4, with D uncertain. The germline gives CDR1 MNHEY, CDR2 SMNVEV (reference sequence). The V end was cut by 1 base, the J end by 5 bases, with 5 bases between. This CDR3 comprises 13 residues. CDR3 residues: CASSLFPNEKLFF. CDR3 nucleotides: TGTGCCAGCAGTTTATTCCCGAATGAAAAACTGTTTTTT.

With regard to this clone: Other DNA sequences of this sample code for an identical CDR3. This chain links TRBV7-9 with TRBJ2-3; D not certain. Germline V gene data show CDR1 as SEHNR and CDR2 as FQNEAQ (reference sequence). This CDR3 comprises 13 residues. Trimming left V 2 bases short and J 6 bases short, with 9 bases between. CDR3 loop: CASSLSGADTQYF. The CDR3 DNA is TGTGCCAGCAGCTTATCAGGTGCGGATACGCAGTATTTT.

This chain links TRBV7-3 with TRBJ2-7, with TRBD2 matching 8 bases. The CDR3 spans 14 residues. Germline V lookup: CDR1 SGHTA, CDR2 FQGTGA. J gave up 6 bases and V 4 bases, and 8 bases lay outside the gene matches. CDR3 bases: TGTGCCAGCAGCTCCTTCGGGACTAGGGGCGAGCAGTACTTC. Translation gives CASSSFGTRGEQYF.

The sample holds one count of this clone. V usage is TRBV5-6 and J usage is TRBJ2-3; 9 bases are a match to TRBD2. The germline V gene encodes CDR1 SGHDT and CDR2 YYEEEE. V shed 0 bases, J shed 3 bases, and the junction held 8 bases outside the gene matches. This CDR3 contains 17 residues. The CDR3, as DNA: TGTGCCAGCAGCTTGGAGGGGCGGGGGGGCCAGACAGATACGCAGTATTTT. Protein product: CASSLEGRGGQTDTQYF.

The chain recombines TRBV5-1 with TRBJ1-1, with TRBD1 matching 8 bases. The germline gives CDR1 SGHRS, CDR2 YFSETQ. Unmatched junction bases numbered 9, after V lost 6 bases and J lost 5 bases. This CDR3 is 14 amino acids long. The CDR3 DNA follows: TGCGCCAGCACCCAGGGGACAGGTGGTACTGAAGCTTTCTTT. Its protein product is CASTQGTGGTEAFF.

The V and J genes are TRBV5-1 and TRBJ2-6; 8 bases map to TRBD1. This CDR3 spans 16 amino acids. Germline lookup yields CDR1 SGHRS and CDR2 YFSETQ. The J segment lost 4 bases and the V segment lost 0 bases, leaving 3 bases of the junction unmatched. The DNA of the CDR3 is TGCGCCAGCAGCTTGGGGACAGGGAAGGGGGCCAACGTCCTGACTTTC. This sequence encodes CASSLGTGKGANVLTF.